Reported below is one T cell receptor beta chain. Cohorts were based on clinical histories the participants reported. Germline V lookup: CDR1 SGHKS, CDR2 YYEKEE (reference sequence). The CDR3 length is 12 residues. V gave up 3 bases and J gave up 6 bases; unmatched junction bases: 1. The record originates from a study of blood T cell repertoires in COVID-19. Only in-frame clones appear in the TCRdb table, and some are missing; sequencing was by immunoSEQ multiplex PCR. Counted here are about 220,000 clones, approximately 80% occurring once; the ten biggest clones make up over 14%. Sequencing was carried out using PBMCs or T cells enriched from blood (not recorded which). The chain recombines TRBV5-5 with TRBJ2-3; TRBD1 agrees at 7 bases. This receptor was taken from a middle-aged man who had recovered from COVID-19. This CDR3 reads CASSSTGDTQYF. The CDR3 DNA sequence: TGTGCCAGCAGCTCGACAGGGGATACGCAGTATTTT.